This T cell receptor (beta chain) was sequenced in a study of blood T cell repertoires in COVID-19. The germline V and J ends were trimmed by 2 bases and 1 base, with 21 bases remaining between them. Germline V gene sequence: CDR1 SEHNR, CDR2 FQNEAQ (reference sequence). The CDR3 totals 19 residues. Some clones are missing from TCRdb's copy, which holds only in-frame ones; the method was immunoSEQ multiplex PCR. The repertoire consists of over 150,000 clones, with roughly nine tenths occurring once and the leading ten covering less than 2%. The chain combines TRBV7-9 with TRBJ2-1, with D unresolved. The sequence was collected from a man aged 18 to 35 who had recovered from COVID-19. Sequenced material: peripheral blood. The CDR3, as DNA: TGTGCCAGCAGCTTACGAGCAGGTTCCGCGATAGTTTCCTACAATGAGCAGTTCTTC. Translating it yields CASSLRAGSAIVSYNEQFF.